Here is one TCR beta chain with its context. Its antigen target is currently unknown. No qualities accompany the bases; no much larger clone lies one base away. The junction carries 12 bases between V and J, which are trimmed by 2 bases and 4 bases respectively. From the cysteine up to the phenylalanine, the CDR3 has a length of 16 residues. This entry keeps only the CDR3 DNA: 48 bases, framed from base 1. The germline V gene supplies CDR1 MDHEN and CDR2 SYDVKM. Each collaborating institution followed its own protocols to collect whole blood in K2EDTA tubes. Collaborator samples were shipped for TCRbeta analysis as frozen whole blood, isolated PBMCs, or DNA extracted from either sample type. This specimen belongs to a study of blood T cell repertoires in COVID-19 (dated by TCRdb to about 2020). About the full investigation: Collaborator samples came from the United States, Italy and Spain and covered acute and convalescent phases of COVID-19. The material from the prospective study consisted of cDNA or gDNA derived from T cells, B-cell-depleted T cells, or PBMCs. The dataset comprised deeply sampled blood TCRbeta repertoires from subjects exposed to, actively infected with, or recovered from COVID-19. The repertoires were released in a freely available public database intended as a resource for research on the immune response to SARS-CoV-2. Samples were obtained from the ongoing ImmuneRACE study (first 160 participants) and from some 1,200 subjects provided by 6 global collaborators. Nearly every sample came with metadata listing a de-identified subject ID, COVID-19 status, age in years and sex. Where available, HLA class I and class II types were taken from metadata supplied by the sample provider and were not determined by assay-based typing.

Broad study findings and their caveats: The quantity of clinical and demographic metadata differed by source and by participant and was supplied without curation.

TCRbeta CDR3 regions were amplified from genomic DNA by means of the immunoSEQ Assay, a bias-controlled multiplex PCR. Turning to the authors' computational methods: The number of nucleated cells in each sample was estimated from the amplification of reference gene primers within the assay. Sequence reads were collapsed and filtered to measure the absolute abundance of every unique TCRbeta CDR3 rearrangement. For each sample, productive Simpson clonality was calculated by taking the square root of Simpson's diversity index across productive rearrangements. The table was pulled from immuneACCESS by TCRdb, which kept in-frame rearrangements only. Such tables lose some clones; where checked, under half of the loss comes from unresolved V genes, and the rest has no known cause. V and J calls and clone size are those listed in that table; D and trimming were worked out from the DNA. The sample contains approximately 96,000 clones, more than 65% of them found a single time. Clones ranked in the top ten supply around 11% of the sample.

The TCR originated in a woman aged 80 or over with acute or convalescent COVID-19. Sequencing was carried out using peripheral blood. The chain joins TRBV28 to TRBJ2-6; the D gene is perhaps TRBD1, from 5 matching bases. The CDR3 protein: CASSLTSGSGANVLTF. The DNA is TGTGCCAGCAGTTTAACGTCAGGGTCCGGGGCCAACGTCCTGACTTTC. The CDR3, completed at both ends by the reference TRBV28 and TRBJ2-6 genes, gives the full variable domain DVKVTQSSRYLVKRTGEKVFLECVQDMDHENMFWYRQDPGLGLRLIYFSYDVKMKEKGDIPEGYSVSREKKERFSLILESASTNQTSMYLCASSLTSGSGANVLTFGAGSRLTVL.